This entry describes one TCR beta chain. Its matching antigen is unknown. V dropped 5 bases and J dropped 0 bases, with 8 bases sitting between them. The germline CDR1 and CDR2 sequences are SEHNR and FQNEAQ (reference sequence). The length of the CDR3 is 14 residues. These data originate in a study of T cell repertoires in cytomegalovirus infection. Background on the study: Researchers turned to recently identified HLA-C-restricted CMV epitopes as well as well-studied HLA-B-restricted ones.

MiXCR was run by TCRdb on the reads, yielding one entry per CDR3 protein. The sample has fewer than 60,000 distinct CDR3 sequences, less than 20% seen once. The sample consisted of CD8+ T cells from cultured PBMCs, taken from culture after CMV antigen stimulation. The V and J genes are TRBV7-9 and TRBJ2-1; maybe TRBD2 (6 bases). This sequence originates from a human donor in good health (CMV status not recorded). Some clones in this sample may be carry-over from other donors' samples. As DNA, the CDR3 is TGTGCCAGCAGCCCGGGGGACTCCTACAATGAGCAGTTCTTC. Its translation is CASSPGDSYNEQFF.